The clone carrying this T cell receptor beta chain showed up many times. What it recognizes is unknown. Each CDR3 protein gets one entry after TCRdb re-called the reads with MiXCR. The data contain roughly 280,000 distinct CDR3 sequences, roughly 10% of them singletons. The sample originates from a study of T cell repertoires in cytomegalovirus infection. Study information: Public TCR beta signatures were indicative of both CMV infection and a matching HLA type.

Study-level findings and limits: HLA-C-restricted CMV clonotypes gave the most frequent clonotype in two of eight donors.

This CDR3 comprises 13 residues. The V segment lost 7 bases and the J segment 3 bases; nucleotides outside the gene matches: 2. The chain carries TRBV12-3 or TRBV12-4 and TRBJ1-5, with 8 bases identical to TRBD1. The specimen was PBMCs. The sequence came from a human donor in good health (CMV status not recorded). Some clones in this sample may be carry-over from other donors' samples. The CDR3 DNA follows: TGTGCCAGCAAGGACAGGGACAATCAGCCCCAGCATTTT. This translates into CASKDRDNQPQHF.